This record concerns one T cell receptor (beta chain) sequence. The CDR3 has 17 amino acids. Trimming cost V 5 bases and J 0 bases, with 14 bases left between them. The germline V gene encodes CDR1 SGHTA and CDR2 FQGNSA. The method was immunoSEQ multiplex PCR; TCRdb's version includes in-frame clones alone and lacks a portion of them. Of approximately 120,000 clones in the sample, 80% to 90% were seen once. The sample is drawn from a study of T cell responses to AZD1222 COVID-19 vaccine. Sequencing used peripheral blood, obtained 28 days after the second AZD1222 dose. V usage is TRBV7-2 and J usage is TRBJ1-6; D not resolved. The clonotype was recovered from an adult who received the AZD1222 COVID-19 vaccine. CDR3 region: CASSLREVLSYNSPLHF. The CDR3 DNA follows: TGTGCCAGCAGCCTCCGAGAGGTCCTCTCCTATAATTCACCCCTCCACTTT.